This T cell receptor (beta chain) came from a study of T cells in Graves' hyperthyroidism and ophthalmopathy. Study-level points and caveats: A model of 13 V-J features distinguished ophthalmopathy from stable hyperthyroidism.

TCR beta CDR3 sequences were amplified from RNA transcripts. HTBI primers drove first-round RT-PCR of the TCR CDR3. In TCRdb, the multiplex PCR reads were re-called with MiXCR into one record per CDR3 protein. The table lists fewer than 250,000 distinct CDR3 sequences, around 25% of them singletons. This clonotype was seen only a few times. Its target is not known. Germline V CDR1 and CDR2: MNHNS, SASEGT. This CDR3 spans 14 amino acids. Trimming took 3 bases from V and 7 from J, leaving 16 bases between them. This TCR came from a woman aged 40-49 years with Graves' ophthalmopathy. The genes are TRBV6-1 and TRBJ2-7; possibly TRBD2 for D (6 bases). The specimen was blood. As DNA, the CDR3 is TGTGCCAGCAGTGACGGGCCACTCGGAGGGGAGCAGTACTTC. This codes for CASSDGPLGGEQYF.